This is a list of T cell receptor beta chains from one sample in a study of control samples from healthy donors and cancer patients. Using immunoSEQ multiplex PCR, the repertoire was profiled, and TCRdb retains in-frame clones only, with some absent. The repertoire includes 61,000 or so clones, almost 90% of them detected once, and around 5.4% sits in the top ten. Sample: PBMCs. Receptors were obtained from a man aged 55 to 70 with colorectal cancer. Both conserved end residues are part of each CDR3.

CDR3 protein	J gene	V gene
CASSDRGLANYNEQFF	TRBJ2-1	TRBV6-4
CASSVRSAEAFF	TRBJ1-1	TRBV2
CASSQNSKTGAGYGYTF	TRBJ1-2	TRBV4-1
CASTSGYYGYTF	TRBJ1-2	TRBV6-5
CASSQDGAVGYTF	TRBJ1-2	TRBV4-1
CASQPGDRGRGYTF	TRBJ1-2	TRBV7-2
CATSEEGNYGYTF	TRBJ1-2	TRBV24-1
CASSPRQSGTEAFF	TRBJ1-1	TRBV10-1
CARSPDDRVSEQYF	TRBJ2-7	TRBV5-3
CASSLEGFQPQHF	TRBJ1-5	TRBV7-8
CASSFYYNEQFF	TRBJ2-1	TRBV13
CASSPSGSGGQETQYF	TRBJ2-5	TRBV7-9
CASSLGLGGETQYF	TRBJ2-5	TRBV5-1
CASSQRDRQTEAFF	TRBJ1-1	TRBV3-1/TRBV3-2
CASNHSPSPDTQYF	TRBJ2-3	TRBV21-1
CASSMGGTYNEQFF	TRBJ2-1	TRBV9
CASTPGTYYGYTF	TRBJ1-2	TRBV6-6
CASSNRQSDRPQHF	TRBJ1-5	TRBV19
CASSQVPDSYEQYF	TRBJ2-7	TRBV4-1
CASSIFWKSYTDTQYF	TRBJ2-3	TRBV19
CASSLGDAYEQYF	TRBJ2-7	TRBV7-9
CASSGLAGGSTDTQYF	TRBJ2-3	TRBV6-4
CASSSTGQGASYGYTF	TRBJ1-2	TRBV6-2/TRBV6-3
CATSSDVRGNQPQHF	TRBJ1-5	TRBV15
CASSLSAGNEQFF	TRBJ2-1	TRBV3-1/TRBV3-2
CASSDGGRGYF	TRBJ2-7	TRBV25-1
CASSLVGGATDTQYF	TRBJ2-3	TRBV11-2
CASSSPAGGSNEQFF	TRBJ2-1	TRBV28
CASLTRWDRETYEQYF	TRBJ2-7	TRBV5-1
CASSFGQETQYF	TRBJ2-5	TRBV5-4
CASSQLGGSRYGYTF	TRBJ1-2	TRBV3-1/TRBV3-2
CATSGAGYGEKLFF	TRBJ1-4	TRBV15
CASSTQGSSYEQYF	TRBJ2-7	TRBV19
CASRLESGAGNTIYF	TRBJ1-3	TRBV5-1
CASTVSGSNGYTF	TRBJ1-2	TRBV19
CASSLRTGGGEQFF	TRBJ2-1	TRBV7-6
CASSPREADTQYF	TRBJ2-3	TRBV7-6
CASSYQTGGELFF	TRBJ2-2	TRBV6-5